This TCR beta chain comes out of a study of OX40 agonist ivuxolimab in advanced cancers. Across the whole study: Two cutaneous melanoma patients and one hepatocellular carcinoma patient, three in all, had partial responses.

Autoimmune disease history or systemic immunosuppression led to patients being barred. Germline CDR1 is SGHDT and CDR2 is YYEEEE. CDR3 length equals 16 residues. Trimming cost V 2 bases and J 11 bases; bases outside gene matches: 15. Of note for this clone: The antigen remains unidentified.

Whole-study results and caveats: Among the nonresponders, some also had low normalized T-cell clonal expansion.

Generated by immunoSEQ multiplex PCR, the TCRdb table keeps only in-frame clones and is missing some. This sample has approximately 32,000 clones; roughly nine tenths occur once, and the top ten carry 8.5% to 9.5%. The TCR comes from an adult with an advanced solid tumor such as melanoma, head and neck, liver or kidney cancer. The sequences come from CD4+ or CD8+ T cells sorted from blood, collected in a trial of the OX40 agonist ivuxolimab. The gene calls are TRBV5-6 and TRBJ1-5, with TRBD1 matching over 8 bases. DNA of the CDR3: TGTGCCAGCAGCTTTACCGGGACAGGACATTCCACCGCCCAGCATTTT. Translating gives CASSFTGTGHSTAQHF.